The 24 T cell receptor beta chains below come from one sample, sequenced in a study of T cells in tuberculosis (dated by TCRdb to the late 2010s). The time point label, read with the paper, signifies: new active TB diagnosis, blood taken before or within 7 days of starting treatment. The library was generated by the immunoSEQ multiplex PCR assay. In its TCRdb copy, this immuneACCESS table keeps in-frame sequences only and misses some clones. Where compared with another copy, unresolved V genes explain less than half of these, and the others have no known cause. For this sample there are 20,000 to 25,000 clones; around 82% appear just once. The ten largest clones capture 15% of the sample. Material: PBMCs, obtained at tuberculosis diagnosis. Receptors were obtained from an adult with tuberculosis.

This rearrangement joins TRBV27 to TRBJ2-7; D gene ambiguous. CDR1 is MNHEY and CDR2 is SMNVEV in the germline V gene (reference sequence). The CDR3 is 13 residues long. V was pared by 2 bases and J by 3 bases, with 8 bases between. The CDR3 sequence is CASSLTQYYEQYF. The CDR3 nucleotides are TGTGCCAGCAGTTTAACACAGTACTACGAGCAGTACTTC.

The chain has TRBV7-8 and TRBJ1-1; D call uncertain. V was cut by 5 bases and J by 5 bases, with 9 bases left in between. The CDR3 sequence is 12 residues long. CDR1 is SGHVS and CDR2 is FQNEAQ in the germline V gene. CDR3 coding DNA: TGTGCCAGCAGCCCCCACTTAACTGAAGCTTTCTTT. It specifies CASSPHLTEAFF.

V and J are TRBV11-2 and TRBJ1-1; D is possibly TRBD1 (5 bases). This CDR3 is 15 amino acids long. The germline V gene has CDR1 SGHAT and CDR2 FQNNGV. V was trimmed by 3 bases and J by 2 bases, leaving 13 bases between them. The CDR3 region is CASSFWGEGNTEAFF. DNA for the CDR3: TGTGCCAGCAGCTTTTGGGGGGAAGGTAACACTGAAGCTTTCTTT.

The chain employs TRBV5-4 and TRBJ2-7; possibly TRBD2 for D (6 bases). CDR1 is SGHNT, CDR2 YYREEE, per germline (reference sequence). Trimming removed 4 bases from V and 6 bases from J, with 11 bases in between. This CDR3 contains 12 residues. The CDR3 DNA is TGTGCCAGCAGCGATAGACTAGTCGAGCAGTACTTC. It encodes CASSDRLVEQYF.

J is TRBJ1-1 and V is TRBV6-5, with a weak D call TRBD1 (5 bases). Germline CDR1 reads MNHEY; CDR2 reads SVGAGI. The CDR3 is 15 residues long. Deletions cut 5 bases from V and 4 bases from J, with 17 bases between. In nucleotides, the CDR3 is TGTGCCAGCAGTCCACGAGCGGGGCTAGGCACTGAAGCTTTCTTT. Translation gives CASSPRAGLGTEAFF.

This clone has only one observation. This chain links TRBV6-4 with TRBJ2-7, with D possibly matching TRBD2 (6 bases). V shed 3 bases and J shed 1 base, with 13 bases lying between them. Germline V gene lookup returns CDR1 MRHNA and CDR2 SNTAGT. The CDR3 consists of 15 residues. In nucleotides, the CDR3 is TGTGCCAGCAGTGAGAGGGCGGGGAGGTCCTACGAGCAGTACTTC. It is translated as CASSERAGRSYEQYF.

CDR3 nucleotides: TGTGCCAGCTCACCACAACCAGGGACAGGGGGTAACACCGGGGAGCTGTTTTTT. Residues: CASSPQPGTGGNTGELFF. The chain is built from TRBV18 and TRBJ2-2; 11 bases fit TRBD1. Looked up from germline, CDR1 is KGHSH and CDR2 is LQKENI. With 1 base clipped from V and 2 bases from J, the junction kept 6 bases outside the gene matches. The CDR3 runs to 18 residues.

This chain joins TRBV28 and TRBJ2-7; tentative D call: TRBD2 (6 bases). This CDR3 has 14 amino acids. V gave up 5 bases and J gave up 0 bases, with 11 bases separating them. CDR1 is MDHEN, CDR2 SYDVKM, per germline. As DNA, the CDR3 is TGTGCCAGCAGTCTGCGGGACGGCTCCTACGAGCAGTACTTC. It yields the protein CASSLRDGSYEQYF.

CDR3 residues: CASRVSGDYAPQYF. For the CDR3, the DNA is TGTGCCAGCAGAGTTTCTGGGGACTACGCACCGCAGTATTTT. This chain joins TRBV6-4 and TRBJ2-3, with 7 bases aligning to TRBD2. Germline assignment: CDR1 MRHNA and CDR2 SNTAGT. The CDR3 contains 14 residues. V was clipped by 6 bases and J by 10 bases; unmatched bases: 13.

The gene calls are TRBV5-8 and TRBJ2-3; 11 positions agree with TRBD2. Germline V gives CDR1 SGHTS, CDR2 YDEGEE. Trimming at V came to 4 bases and at J to 2 bases, leaving 9 bases not matched to a gene. CDR3 length: 17 residues. The chain's CDR3 is CASSPGLAGYATDTQYF. The CDR3 DNA reads as TGTGCCAGCAGCCCCGGACTAGCGGGCTACGCCACAGATACGCAGTATTTT.

V and J are TRBV19 and TRBJ2-7; 8 positions match TRBD1. CDR1 is LNHDA, CDR2 SQIVND, per germline (reference sequence). The CDR3 totals 16 residues. V was pared by 5 bases and J by 5 bases, with 14 bases of the junction left unmatched. Here the CDR3 reads CASSGGYGQGLHEQYF. In nucleotides, the CDR3 is TGTGCCAGTAGTGGAGGATATGGACAGGGCCTCCACGAGCAGTACTTC.

V gene TRBV27 combines with J gene TRBJ1-1, with D possibly TRBD1 on 6 matching bases. Germline assignment: CDR1 MNHEY and CDR2 SMNVEV (reference sequence). Between the trimmed V and J ends, which lost 2 bases and 0 bases, there was a span of 16 bases. There are 17 residues in the CDR3. The CDR3 DNA is TGTGCCAGCAGTTTAGAGGGGGACGGCTTTCTGAACACTGAAGCTTTCTTT. This encodes CASSLEGDGFLNTEAFF.

The gene calls are TRBV20-1 and TRBJ2-3; D perhaps matches TRBD1 (5 bases). Trimming stripped 7 bases from V and 5 bases from J, with 10 bases between. This CDR3 comprises 11 residues. Germline CDR1 reads DFQATT; CDR2 reads SNEGSKA (reference sequence). The CDR3 sequence is CSGAQGDTQYF. CDR3 sequence (DNA): TGCAGTGGCGCTCAGGGAGATACGCAGTATTTT.

J is TRBJ1-5 and V is TRBV7-9, with no clear D. The germline V gene encodes CDR1 SEHNR and CDR2 FQNEAQ (reference sequence). V lost 3 bases and J 2 bases, leaving 8 bases between the germline ends. The CDR3 runs to 14 residues. The CDR3 spells CASSFGSGNQPQHF. The CDR3 coding sequence is TGTGCCAGCAGCTTTGGTAGCGGCAATCAGCCCCAGCATTTT.

The chain joins TRBV5-1 to TRBJ2-3, with no clear D. V was cut by 0 bases and J by 6 bases, with 5 bases left in between. Germline V gene lookup returns CDR1 SGHRS and CDR2 YFSETQ. The CDR3 length is 12 residues. The CDR3 DNA is TGCGCCAGCAGCTTGGAGAGGGATACGCAGTATTTT. Amino acids: CASSLERDTQYF.

The gene calls are TRBV7-6 and TRBJ2-7; 7 bases line up with TRBD1. CDR1 and CDR2 (germline): SGHVS, FNYEAQ. V dropped 5 bases and J dropped 6; count of bases not matched to a gene: 13. CDR3 size: 15 residues. The chain's CDR3 is CASSPQGDRTSEQYF. CDR3 sequence (DNA): TGTGCCAGCAGCCCCCAGGGGGACAGAACGTCCGAGCAGTACTTC.

J is TRBJ2-7 and V is TRBV27, with 9 bases fitting TRBD2. CDR3 length: 15 residues. Unmatched junction bases numbered 9, after V lost 0 bases and J lost 9 bases. Germline V gene lookup returns CDR1 MNHEY and CDR2 SMNVEV (reference sequence). CDR3 residues: CASSLSILAGTGQYF. The DNA for the CDR3 is TGTGCCAGCAGTTTATCGATCCTAGCGGGAACTGGGCAGTACTTC.

This clone has just one count. This rearrangement joins TRBV5-6 to TRBJ2-3; D is unresolved. This CDR3 region has 12 residues. With 5 bases removed from V and 4 bases from J, the gap between germline ends came to 8 bases. The germline gives CDR1 SGHDT, CDR2 YYEEEE. The CDR3 sequence is CASRSLSDTQYF. The CDR3, as DNA: TGTGCCAGCAGATCCCTATCAGATACGCAGTATTTT.

The V call is TRBV7-6, the J call TRBJ2-1, with 13 bases identical to TRBD2. Looked up from germline, CDR1 is SGHVS and CDR2 is FNYEAQ. V was pared by 4 bases and J by 6 bases, with 6 bases of the junction left unmatched. The CDR3 has 16 amino acids. The DNA of the CDR3 is TGTGCCAGCAGCTACGGGACTAGCGGGGTCCGCAATGAGCAGTTCTTC. Amino acids: CASSYGTSGVRNEQFF.

The chain recombines TRBV7-2 with TRBJ2-3, with TRBD2 matching 8 bases. Germline V gives CDR1 SGHTA, CDR2 FQGNSA. With 0 bases clipped from V and 4 bases from J, the junction kept 6 bases outside the gene matches. This CDR3 is 16 amino acids long. CDR3 DNA: TGTGCCAGCAGCTTAGCGGGGGCGGGAGGCCCAGATACGCAGTATTTT. Translation gives CASSLAGAGGPDTQYF.

V and J are TRBV6-1 and TRBJ1-1; D gene ambiguous. V was pared by 2 bases and J by 0 bases, with 7 bases between. Germline values: CDR1 MNHNS, CDR2 SASEGT. The CDR3 extends over 14 amino acids. The CDR3 sequence: CASSEPGMNTEAFF. CDR3 sequence (DNA): TGTGCCAGCAGTGAACCGGGGATGAACACTGAAGCTTTCTTT.

This clone was detected only a few times. The chain recombines TRBV27 with TRBJ2-7, with 7 bases lining up with TRBD1. From germline, CDR1 is MNHEY and CDR2 SMNVEV (reference sequence). This CDR3 region has 15 residues. The V segment lost 7 bases and the J segment 0 bases; nucleotides outside the gene matches: 9. CDR3 residues: CASTKGGRSSYEQYF. CDR3 DNA sequence: TGTGCCAGCACCAAAGGGGGCAGGAGCTCCTACGAGCAGTACTTC.

The chain carries TRBV5-1 and TRBJ2-4; no definite D call. The CDR3 is 13 amino acids. The germline V and J ends were trimmed by 0 bases and 5 bases, with 6 bases remaining between them. Per germline, CDR1 SGHRS and CDR2 YFSETQ. The CDR3 protein is CASSLEPQNIQYF. CDR3 DNA: TGCGCCAGCAGCTTGGAGCCGCAAAACATTCAGTACTTC.

The chain carries TRBV5-6 and TRBJ2-1; TRBD2 matches at 13 bases. Per the germline V gene, CDR1 is SGHDT and CDR2 is YYEEEE. The length of the CDR3 is 16 residues. V shed 3 bases, J shed 9 bases, and the junction held 9 bases outside the gene matches. Written as DNA, the CDR3 is TGTGCCAGCAGCTCGGGACTAGCGGGACCCCCGGGTGAGCAGTTCTTC. It encodes CASSSGLAGPPGEQFF.